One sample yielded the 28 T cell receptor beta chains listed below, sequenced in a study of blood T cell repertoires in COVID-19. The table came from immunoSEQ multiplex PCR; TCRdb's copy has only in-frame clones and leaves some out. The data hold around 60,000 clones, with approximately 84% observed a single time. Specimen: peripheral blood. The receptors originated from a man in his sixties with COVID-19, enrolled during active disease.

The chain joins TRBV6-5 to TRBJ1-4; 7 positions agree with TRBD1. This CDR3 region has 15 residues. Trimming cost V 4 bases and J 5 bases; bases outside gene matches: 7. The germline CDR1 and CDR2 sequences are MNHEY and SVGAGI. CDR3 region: CASSSPGQSNEKLFF. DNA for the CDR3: TGTGCCAGCAGTTCCCCGGGACAGTCCAATGAAAAACTGTTTTTT.

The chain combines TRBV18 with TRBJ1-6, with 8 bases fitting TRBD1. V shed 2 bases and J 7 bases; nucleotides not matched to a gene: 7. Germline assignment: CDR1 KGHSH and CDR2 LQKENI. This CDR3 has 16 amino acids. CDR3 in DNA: TGTGCCAGCTCACCAAGGACAGGGTCTTCGAATTCACCCCTCCACTTT. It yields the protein CASSPRTGSSNSPLHF.

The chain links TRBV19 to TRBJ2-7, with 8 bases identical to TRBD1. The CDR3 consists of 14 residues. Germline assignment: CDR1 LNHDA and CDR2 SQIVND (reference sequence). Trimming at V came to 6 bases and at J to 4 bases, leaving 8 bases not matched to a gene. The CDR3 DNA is TGTGCCAGTAGCGATCAGGGGGCGTCGTACGAGCAGTACTTC. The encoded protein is CASSDQGASYEQYF.

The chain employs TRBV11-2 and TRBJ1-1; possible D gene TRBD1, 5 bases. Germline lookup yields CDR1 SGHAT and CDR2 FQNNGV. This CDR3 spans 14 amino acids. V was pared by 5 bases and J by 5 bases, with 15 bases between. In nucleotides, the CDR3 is TGTGCCAGCAGCCCCACCGGTGGGACTACTGAAGCTTTCTTT. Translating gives CASSPTGGTTEAFF.

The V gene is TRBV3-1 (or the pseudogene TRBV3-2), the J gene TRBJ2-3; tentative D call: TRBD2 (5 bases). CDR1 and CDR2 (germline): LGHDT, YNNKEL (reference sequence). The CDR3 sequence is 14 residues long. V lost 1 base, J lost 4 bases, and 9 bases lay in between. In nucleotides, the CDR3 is TGTGCCAGCAGCCAAGTGAACGGGGCAGATACGCAGTATTTT. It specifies CASSQVNGADTQYF.

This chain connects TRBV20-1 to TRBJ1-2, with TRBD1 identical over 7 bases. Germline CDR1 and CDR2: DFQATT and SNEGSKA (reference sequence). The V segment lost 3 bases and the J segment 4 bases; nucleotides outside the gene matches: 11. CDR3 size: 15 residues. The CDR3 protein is CSASGETGMFYGYTF. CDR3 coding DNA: TGCAGTGCTAGTGGGGAGACAGGGATGTTCTATGGCTACACCTTC.

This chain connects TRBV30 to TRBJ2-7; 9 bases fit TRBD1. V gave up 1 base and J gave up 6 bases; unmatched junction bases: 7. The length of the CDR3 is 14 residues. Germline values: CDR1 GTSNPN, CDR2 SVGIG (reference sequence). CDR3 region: CAWSGRDRVGEQYF. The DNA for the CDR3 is TGTGCCTGGAGTGGCCGGGACAGGGTGGGCGAGCAGTACTTC.

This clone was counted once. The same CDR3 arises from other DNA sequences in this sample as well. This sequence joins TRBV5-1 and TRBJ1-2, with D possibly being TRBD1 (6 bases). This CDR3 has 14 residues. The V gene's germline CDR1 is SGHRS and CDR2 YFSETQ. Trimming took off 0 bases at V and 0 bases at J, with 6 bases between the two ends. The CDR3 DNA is TGCGCCAGCAGCTTGGACAGGGCTAACTATGGCTACACCTTC. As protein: CASSLDRANYGYTF.

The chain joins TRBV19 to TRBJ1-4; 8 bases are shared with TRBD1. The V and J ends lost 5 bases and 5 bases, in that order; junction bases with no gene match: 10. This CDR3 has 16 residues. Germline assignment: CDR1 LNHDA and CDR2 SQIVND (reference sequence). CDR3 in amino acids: CASSSTRTGRNEKLFF. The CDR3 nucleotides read TGTGCCAGTAGTTCAACCCGGACAGGGCGGAATGAAAAACTGTTTTTT.

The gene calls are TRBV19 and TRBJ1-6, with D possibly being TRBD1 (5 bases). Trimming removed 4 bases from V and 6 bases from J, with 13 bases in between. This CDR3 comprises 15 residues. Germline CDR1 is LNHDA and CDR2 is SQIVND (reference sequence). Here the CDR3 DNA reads TGTGCCAGTAGTACCTCTCGCGGGGGTAATTCACCCCTCCACTTT. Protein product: CASSTSRGGNSPLHF.

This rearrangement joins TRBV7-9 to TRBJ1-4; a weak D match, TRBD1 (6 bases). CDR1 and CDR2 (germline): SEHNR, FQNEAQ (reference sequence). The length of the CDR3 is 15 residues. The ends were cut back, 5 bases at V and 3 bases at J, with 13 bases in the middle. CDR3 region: CASSPGQSPNEKLFF. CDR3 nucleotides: TGTGCCAGCAGCCCCGGACAGAGCCCTAATGAAAAACTGTTTTTT. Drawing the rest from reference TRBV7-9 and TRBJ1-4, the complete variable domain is DTGVSQNPRHKITKRGQNVTFRCDPISEHNRLYWYRQTLGQGPEFLTYFQNEAQLEKSRLLSDRFSAERPKGSFSTLEIQRTEQGDSAMYLCASSPGQSPNEKLFFGSGTQLSVL.

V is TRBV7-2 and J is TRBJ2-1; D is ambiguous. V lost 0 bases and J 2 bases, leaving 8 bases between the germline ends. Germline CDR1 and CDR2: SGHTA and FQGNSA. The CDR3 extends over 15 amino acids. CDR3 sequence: CASSLAGSTYNEQFF. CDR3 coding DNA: TGTGCCAGCAGCTTAGCCGGGTCTACCTACAATGAGCAGTTCTTC. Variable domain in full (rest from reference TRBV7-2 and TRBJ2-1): GAGVSQSPSNKVTEKGKDVELRCDPISGHTALYWYRQSLGQGLEFLIYFQGNSAPDKSGLPSDRFSAERTGGSVSTLTIQRTQQEDSAVYLCASSLAGSTYNEQFFGPGTRLTVL.

CDR3: CASSPQDVLTF. The CDR3 nucleotides read TGTGCCAGCAGCCCCCAGGACGTCCTGACTTTC. The chain combines TRBV7-9 with TRBJ2-6, with D uncertain. This CDR3 has 11 amino acids. Trimming shortened V by 5 bases and J by 11 bases, and 7 bases separated the two germline ends. Germline V gene data show CDR1 as SEHNR and CDR2 as FQNEAQ (reference sequence).

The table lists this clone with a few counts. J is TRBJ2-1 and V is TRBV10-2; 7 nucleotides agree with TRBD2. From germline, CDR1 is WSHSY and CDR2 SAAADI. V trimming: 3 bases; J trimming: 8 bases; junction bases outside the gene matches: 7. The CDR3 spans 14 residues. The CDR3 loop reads CASSDREVADEQFF. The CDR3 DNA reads TGCGCCAGCAGTGATCGGGAGGTAGCGGATGAGCAGTTCTTC.

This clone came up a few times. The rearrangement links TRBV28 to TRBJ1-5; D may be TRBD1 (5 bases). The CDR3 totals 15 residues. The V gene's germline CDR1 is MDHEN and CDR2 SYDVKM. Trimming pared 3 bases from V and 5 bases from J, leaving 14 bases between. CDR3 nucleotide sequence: TGTGCCAGCAGTTTTGGGCAGGGCCCCCATCAGCCCCAGCATTTT. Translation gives CASSFGQGPHQPQHF.

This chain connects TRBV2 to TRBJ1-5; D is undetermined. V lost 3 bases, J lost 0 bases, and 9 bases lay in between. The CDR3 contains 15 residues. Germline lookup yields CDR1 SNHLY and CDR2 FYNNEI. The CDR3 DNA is TGTGCCAGCAGTGACAGGCTTCCTAGCAATCAGCCCCAGCATTTT. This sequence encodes CASSDRLPSNQPQHF.

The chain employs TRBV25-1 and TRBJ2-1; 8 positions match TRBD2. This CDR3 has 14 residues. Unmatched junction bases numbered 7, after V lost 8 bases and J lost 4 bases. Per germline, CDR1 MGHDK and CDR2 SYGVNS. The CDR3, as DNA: TGTGCCAGCGGGAGTAGCGGGATTTACAATGAGCAGTTCTTC. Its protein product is CASGSSGIYNEQFF.

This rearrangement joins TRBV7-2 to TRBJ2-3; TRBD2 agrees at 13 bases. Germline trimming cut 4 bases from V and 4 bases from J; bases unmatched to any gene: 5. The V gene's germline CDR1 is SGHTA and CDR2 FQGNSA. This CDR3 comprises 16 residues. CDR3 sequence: CASSSTSGGASDTQYF. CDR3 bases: TGTGCCAGCAGCTCAACTAGCGGGGGGGCTTCAGATACGCAGTATTTT. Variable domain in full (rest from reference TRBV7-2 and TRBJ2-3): GAGVSQSPSNKVTEKGKDVELRCDPISGHTALYWYRQSLGQGLEFLIYFQGNSAPDKSGLPSDRFSAERTGGSVSTLTIQRTQQEDSAVYLCASSSTSGGASDTQYFGPGTRLTVL.

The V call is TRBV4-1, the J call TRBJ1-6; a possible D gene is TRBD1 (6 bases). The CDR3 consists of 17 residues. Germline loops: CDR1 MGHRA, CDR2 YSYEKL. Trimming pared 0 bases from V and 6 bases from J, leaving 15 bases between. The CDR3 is CASSQEGQMTVNSPLHF. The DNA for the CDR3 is TGCGCCAGCAGCCAAGAAGGACAGATGACCGTTAATTCACCCCTCCACTTT.

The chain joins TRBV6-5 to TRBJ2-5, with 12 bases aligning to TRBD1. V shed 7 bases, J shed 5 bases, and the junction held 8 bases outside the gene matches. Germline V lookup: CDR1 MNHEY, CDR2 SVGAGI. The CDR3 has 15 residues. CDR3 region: CASTRGGQGAETQYF. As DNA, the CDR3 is TGTGCCAGCACCCGGGGGGGACAGGGGGCTGAGACCCAGTACTTC.

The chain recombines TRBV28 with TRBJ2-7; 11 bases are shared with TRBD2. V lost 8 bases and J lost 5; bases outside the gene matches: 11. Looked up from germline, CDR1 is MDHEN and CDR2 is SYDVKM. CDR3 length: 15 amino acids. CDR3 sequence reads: CASRVAGGLAHEQYF. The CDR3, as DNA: TGTGCCAGCCGCGTAGCGGGGGGGCTGGCCCACGAGCAGTACTTC. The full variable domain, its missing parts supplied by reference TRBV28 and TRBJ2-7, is DVKVTQSSRYLVKRTGEKVFLECVQDMDHENMFWYRQDPGLGLRLIYFSYDVKMKEKGDIPEGYSVSREKKERFSLILESASTNQTSMYLCASRVAGGLAHEQYFGPGTRLTVT.

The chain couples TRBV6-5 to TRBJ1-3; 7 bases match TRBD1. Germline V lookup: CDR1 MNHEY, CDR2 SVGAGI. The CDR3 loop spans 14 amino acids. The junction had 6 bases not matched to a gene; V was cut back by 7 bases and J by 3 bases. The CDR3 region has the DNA TGTGCCAGCATACAGGGGAGGTTTGGAAACACCATATATTTT. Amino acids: CASIQGRFGNTIYF.

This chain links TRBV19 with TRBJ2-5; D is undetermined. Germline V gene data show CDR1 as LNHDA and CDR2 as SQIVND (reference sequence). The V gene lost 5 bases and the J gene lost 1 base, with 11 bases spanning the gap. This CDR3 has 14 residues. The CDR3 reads CASSGTASQETQYF. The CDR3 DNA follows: TGTGCCAGTAGTGGCACAGCCTCCCAAGAGACCCAGTACTTC.

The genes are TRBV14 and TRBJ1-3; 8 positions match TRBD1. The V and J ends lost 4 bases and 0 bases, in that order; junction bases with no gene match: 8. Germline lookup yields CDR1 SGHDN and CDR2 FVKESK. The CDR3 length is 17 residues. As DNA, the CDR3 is TGTGCCAGCAGCCCGAGGACAGGGATCAGCTCTGGAAACACCATATATTTT. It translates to CASSPRTGISSGNTIYF.

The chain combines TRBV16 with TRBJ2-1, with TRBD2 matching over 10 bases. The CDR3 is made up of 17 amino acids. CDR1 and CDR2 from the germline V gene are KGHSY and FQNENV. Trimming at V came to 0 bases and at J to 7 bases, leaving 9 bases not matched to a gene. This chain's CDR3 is CASSQSSQREGSNEQFF. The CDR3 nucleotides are TGTGCCAGCAGCCAATCATCCCAGCGGGAGGGGAGTAATGAGCAGTTCTTC.

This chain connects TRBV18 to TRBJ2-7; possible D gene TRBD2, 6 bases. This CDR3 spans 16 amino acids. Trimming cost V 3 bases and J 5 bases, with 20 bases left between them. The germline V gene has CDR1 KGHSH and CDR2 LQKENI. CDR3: CASSPRRAGAGDEQYF. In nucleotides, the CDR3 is TGTGCCAGCTCACCGAGGAGGGCCGGGGCTGGGGACGAGCAGTACTTC.

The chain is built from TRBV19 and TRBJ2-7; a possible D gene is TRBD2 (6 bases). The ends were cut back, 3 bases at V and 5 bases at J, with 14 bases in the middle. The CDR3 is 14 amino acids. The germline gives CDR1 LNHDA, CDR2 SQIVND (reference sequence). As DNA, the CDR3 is TGTGCCAGTAGTATCCCGGGGGTGTGGAACGAGCAGTACTTC. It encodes CASSIPGVWNEQYF.

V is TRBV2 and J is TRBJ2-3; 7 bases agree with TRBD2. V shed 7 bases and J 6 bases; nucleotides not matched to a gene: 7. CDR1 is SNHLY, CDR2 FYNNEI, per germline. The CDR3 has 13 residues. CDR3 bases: TGTGCCAGCACGGGAGGCCGCGTGGATACGCAGTATTTT. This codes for CASTGGRVDTQYF.